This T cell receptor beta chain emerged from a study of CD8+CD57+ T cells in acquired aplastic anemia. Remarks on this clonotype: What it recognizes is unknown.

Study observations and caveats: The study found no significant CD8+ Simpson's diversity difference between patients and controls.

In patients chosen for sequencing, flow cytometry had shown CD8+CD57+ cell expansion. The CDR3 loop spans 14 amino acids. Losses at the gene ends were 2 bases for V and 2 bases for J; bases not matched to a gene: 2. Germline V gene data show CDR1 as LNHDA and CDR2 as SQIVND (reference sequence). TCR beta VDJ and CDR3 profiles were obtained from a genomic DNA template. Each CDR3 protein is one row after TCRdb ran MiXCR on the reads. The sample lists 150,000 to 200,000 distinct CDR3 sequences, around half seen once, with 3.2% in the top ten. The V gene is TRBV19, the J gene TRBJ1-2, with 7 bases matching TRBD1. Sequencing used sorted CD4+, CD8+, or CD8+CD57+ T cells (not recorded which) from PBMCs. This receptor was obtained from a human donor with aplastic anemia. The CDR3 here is CASSIQGGNYGYTF. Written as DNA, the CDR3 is TGTGCCAGTAGTATACAGGGGGGGAACTATGGCTACACCTTC.